These 9 T cell receptor beta chains came from one sample sequenced in a study of T cells expressing NK-cell markers. TCRdb re-called the 5' RACE reads, yielding one record per CDR3 amino acid sequence without DNA. This table lists approximately 460,000 distinct CDR3 sequences. The sequenced sample consisted of blood T cells: a sorted CD56 or NKG2C T cell subset, CD4+ or CD8+ T cells, or bulk PBMC T cells (not recorded which). Receptors originate from a woman aged 18 to 75 in good health.

J is TRBJ2-7 and V is TRBV28; TCRdb calls TRBD2, which cannot be checked without DNA. CDR1 MDHEN and CDR2 SYDVKM come from the germline V gene. The CDR3 sequence is 16 residues long. CDR3 sequence reads: CASSIPRTTLAYEQYF. The full variable domain, with the rest looked up from reference TRBV28 and TRBJ2-7, is DVKVTQSSRYLVKRTGEKVFLECVQDMDHENMFWYRQDPGLGLRLIYFSYDVKMKEKGDIPEGYSVSREKKERFSLILESASTNQTSMYLCASSIPRTTLAYEQYFGPGTRLTVT.

The rearrangement links TRBV6-4 to TRBJ2-7; TCRdb calls TRBD2, which cannot be checked without DNA. The length of the CDR3 is 14 residues. Germline V CDR1 and CDR2: MRHNA, SNTAGT. The CDR3 reads CASSDSATSVLRYF.

CDR3 sequence reads: CASSQVGSYEQYF. V and J are TRBV23-1 and TRBJ2-7. TRBV23-1 is treated as an ORF (open reading frame) with a function not yet certain. This CDR3 has 13 amino acids.

The chain is built from TRBV5-6 and TRBJ2-1; the TRBD1 assignment by TCRdb is unverifiable without DNA. Looked up from germline, CDR1 is SGHDT and CDR2 is YYEEEE. This CDR3 is 17 amino acids long. The CDR3 here is CASSPMWGTGSYNEQFF.

The chain has TRBV20-1 and TRBJ2-3. Germline V gene lookup returns CDR1 DFQATT and CDR2 SNEGSKA (reference sequence). This CDR3 spans 12 amino acids. The CDR3 spells CSARVNTDTQYF.

The genes are TRBV20-1 and TRBJ2-1; the TRBD2 assignment by TCRdb is unverifiable without DNA. The V gene's germline CDR1 is DFQATT and CDR2 SNEGSKA (reference sequence). The CDR3 length is 15 residues. CDR3 sequence: CSASMLLAARSEQFF.

J is TRBJ1-3 and V is TRBV5-6. CDR3 size: 11 residues. The V gene's germline CDR1 is SGHDT and CDR2 YYEEEE. This CDR3 is CASSLENTIYF.

The gene calls are TRBV6-5 and TRBJ1-4. The CDR3 has 15 amino acids. Germline lookup yields CDR1 MNHEY and CDR2 SVGAGI. CDR3 region: CASSYYPPTNEKLFF.

The rearrangement links TRBV7-9 to TRBJ2-7; checking the TCRdb D call of TRBD2 is not possible without DNA. The germline gives CDR1 SEHNR, CDR2 FQNEAQ (reference sequence). There are 15 residues in the CDR3. The CDR3 loop is CASSLALGPRYEQYF.